This T cell receptor (beta chain) was profiled in a study of blood T cell repertoires in COVID-19. For the study at large: There were acute and convalescent COVID-19 samples, and they came from the United States, Italy and Spain. The cDNA or gDNA used as material had been derived from T cells, B-cell-depleted T cells, or PBMCs.

Original data processing: Estimation of nucleated cell counts was performed using reference gene primer amplification. The data were produced by immunoSEQ multiplex PCR, yet TCRdb's version contains in-frame clones alone and is incomplete. V, J and clone size are taken as reported in that table, and D and trimming were inferred from the DNA itself. The repertoire includes fewer than 35,000 clones, around 90% of them detected once, and 8% to 9% sits in the top ten. Germline V gene data show CDR1 as SEHNR and CDR2 as FQNEAQ (reference sequence). This CDR3 region has 13 residues. The V gene lost 5 bases and the J gene lost 6 bases, with 11 bases spanning the gap.

This sequence originates from a man between 65 and 85 years old with active or convalescent COVID-19. The genes are TRBV7-9 and TRBJ2-1; D call uncertain. The material sequenced was peripheral blood. CDR3 residues: CASSARGINEQFF. DNA of the CDR3: TGTGCCAGCAGCGCGAGAGGAATCAATGAGCAGTTCTTC.